These T cell receptor beta chains were read from a single sample in a study of T cell responses to AZD1222 COVID-19 vaccine. Produced via immunoSEQ multiplex PCR; TCRdb's table is partial and in-frame only. This sample has over 45,000 clones, with 70% to 90% found just once. The specimen comprised peripheral blood, sampled 28 days after the second AZD1222 dose. The receptors were sampled from an adult who received the AZD1222 COVID-19 vaccine. Both conserved end residues are part of each CDR3. Only some rows state a clone size, as once, few, many or a class for expanded clones.

j_gene	v_gene	abundance	CDR3aa
TRBJ2-1	TRBV7-9	-	CASSLLGLGHEQFF
TRBJ2-7	TRBV4-1	-	CASSQDWPGTVAYEQYF
TRBJ1-1	TRBV6-5	-	CASSYGHGPTEAFF
TRBJ2-7	TRBV15	-	CATSAGDSYEQYF
TRBJ1-1	TRBV3-1/TRBV3-2	-	CASSQKQGAGTEAFF
TRBJ2-1	TRBV10-3	-	CAISETVLSSYNEQFF
TRBJ1-1	TRBV7-7	-	CASSLARGSEAFF
TRBJ1-2	TRBV12-3/TRBV12-4	-	CASSRTGAGGYTF
TRBJ2-2	TRBV6-1	-	CASSVRTLPGTGELFF
TRBJ1-6	TRBV14	few	CASSQTVNSPLHF
TRBJ2-7	TRBV2	once	CASSQRYLSKQYF
TRBJ1-2	TRBV6-1	-	CASSDGGTGNYGYTF
TRBJ1-2	TRBV19	few	CASRQELLYGYTF
TRBJ1-2	TRBV12-3/TRBV12-4	-	CASSISDRAGYTF
TRBJ2-7	TRBV29-1	-	CSVGPGDDEQYF
TRBJ1-6	TRBV7-2	-	CASSFNGGDSPLHF
TRBJ1-5	TRBV7-2	-	CASSDGQAGNQPQHF
TRBJ1-4	TRBV5-6	-	CASSLGADEKLFF
TRBJ2-3	TRBV5-1	-	CASRRQGRSTDTQYF
TRBJ1-2	TRBV7-9	-	CASSSRHTSYGYTF
TRBJ2-2	TRBV5-4	-	CASSLFLGDTGELFF
TRBJ1-2	TRBV5-4	-	CASSVAGDGYTF
TRBJ2-1	TRBV11-2	-	CASSLGAGGPYNEQFF
TRBJ2-3	TRBV24-1	-	CATSDSSGMGGTDTQYF
TRBJ2-5	TRBV5-1	-	CASSTPGEETQYF